The clone carrying this T cell receptor beta chain was counted between two and nine times. Its antigen is unidentified. The sample originates from a study of OX40 agonist ivuxolimab in advanced cancers. Study at large: The patients' treatment was ivuxolimab, an agonistic anti-OX40 (CD134) antibody. Patients undergoing dose escalation presented with hepatocellular carcinoma, melanoma, renal cell or head and neck cancer. Three dose-escalation patients had partial responses: one with hepatocellular carcinoma and two with cutaneous melanoma. Overall study results and limits: The study found among the lowest clonal expansion in partial responders at 0.1-3.0 mg/kg.

The V and J ends lost 0 bases and 3 bases respectively, with 12 bases between them. Looked up from germline, CDR1 is MNHEY and CDR2 is SVGAGI. The CDR3 covers 15 residues. Data came from immunoSEQ multiplex PCR; TCRdb stores just in-frame clones and leaves some out. The table lists over 9,000 clones, 60% to 70% of them singletons, with about a quarter in the top ten. This sequence originates from an adult with an advanced solid tumor such as melanoma, head and neck, liver or kidney cancer. The material sequenced was CD4+ or CD8+ T cells sorted from blood, taken in a trial of the OX40 agonist ivuxolimab. The chain carries TRBV6-5 and TRBJ2-7, with D tentatively TRBD2 (6 bases). The CDR3 protein is CASSYSMGLGYEQYF. CDR3 sequence (DNA): TGTGCCAGCAGTTACTCGATGGGACTTGGCTACGAGCAGTACTTC.